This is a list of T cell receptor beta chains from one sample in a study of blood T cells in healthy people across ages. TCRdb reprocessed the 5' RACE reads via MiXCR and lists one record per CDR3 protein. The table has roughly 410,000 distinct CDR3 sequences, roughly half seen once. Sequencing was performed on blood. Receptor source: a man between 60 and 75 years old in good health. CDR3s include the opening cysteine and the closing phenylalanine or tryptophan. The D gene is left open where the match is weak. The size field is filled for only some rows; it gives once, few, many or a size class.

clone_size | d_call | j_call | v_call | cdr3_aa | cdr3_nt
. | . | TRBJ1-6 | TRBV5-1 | CASSYLKGENSPLHF | TGCGCCAGCAGCTACCTAAAGGGAGAGAATTCACCCCTCCACTTT
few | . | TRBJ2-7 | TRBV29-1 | CSVNQGTYEQYF | TGCAGCGTTAATCAGGGGACCTACGAGCAGTACTTC
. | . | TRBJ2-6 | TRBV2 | CASSASRAGGANVLTF | TGTGCCAGCAGTGCCTCCAGGGCAGGTGGGGCCAACGTCCTGACTTTC
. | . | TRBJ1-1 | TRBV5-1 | CASSLDRGRGDSAFF | TGCGCCAGCAGCTTGGATCGGGGCAGGGGTGATTCAGCTTTCTTT
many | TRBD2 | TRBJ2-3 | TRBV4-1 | CASSQRESLTDTQYF | TGCGCCAGCAGTCAGCGGGAGTCCCTCACAGATACGCAGTATTTT
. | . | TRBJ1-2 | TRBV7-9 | CASSLEGLYGYTF | TGTGCCAGCAGCTTAGAGGGGCTTTATGGCTACACCTTC
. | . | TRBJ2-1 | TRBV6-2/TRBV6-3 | CASSLLIVGSDEQFF | TGTGCCAGCAGCCTCTTGATTGTGGGGTCAGATGAGCAGTTCTTC
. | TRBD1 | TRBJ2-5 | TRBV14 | CASSQWTGGETQYF | TGTGCCAGCAGCCAATGGACAGGGGGGGAGACCCAGTACTTC
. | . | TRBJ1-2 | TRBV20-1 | CSARPTPGGYTF | TGCAGTGCTAGACCGACTCCGGGGGGCTACACCTTC
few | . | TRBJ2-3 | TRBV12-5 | CASGISSTGTDTQYF | TGTGCTAGTGGCATTTCTAGCACTGGCACAGATACGCAGTATTTT
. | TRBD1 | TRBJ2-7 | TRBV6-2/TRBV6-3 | CASSYVTDRVLSYEQYF | TGTGCCAGCAGTTACGTGACGGACAGGGTCCTCTCCTACGAGCAGTACTTC
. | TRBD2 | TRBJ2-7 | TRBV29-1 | CSATGHGGGYEQYF | TGCAGCGCGACAGGACACGGCGGGGGGTACGAGCAGTACTTC
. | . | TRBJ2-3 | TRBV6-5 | CASSDSGPNTQYF | TGTGCCAGCAGTGACTCGGGGCCTAATACGCAGTATTTT
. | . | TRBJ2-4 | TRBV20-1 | CSAAAWGDIQYF | TGCAGTGCTGCCGCTTGGGGGGACATTCAGTACTTC
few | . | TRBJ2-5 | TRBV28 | CASSLYSGPGTQYF | TGTGCCAGCAGTTTATATAGCGGCCCAGGGACCCAGTACTTC
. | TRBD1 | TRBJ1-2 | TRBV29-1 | CSAGSGTGKGYTF | TGCAGCGCTGGTTCCGGGACAGGGAAGGGCTACACCTTC
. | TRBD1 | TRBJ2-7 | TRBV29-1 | CSVEGTGESYEQYF | TGCAGCGTTGAAGGGACAGGGGAATCCTACGAGCAGTACTTC
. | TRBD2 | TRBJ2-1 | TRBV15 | CATSRGTSGRGDEQFF | TGTGCCACCAGCAGGGGTACTAGCGGGAGGGGGGATGAGCAGTTCTTC
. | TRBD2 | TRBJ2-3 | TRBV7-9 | CASSTIPSGTSGADTQYF | TGTGCCAGCTCGACCATCCCTAGCGGGACCTCGGGGGCAGATACGCAGTATTTT
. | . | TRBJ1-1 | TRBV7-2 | CASSLVVGGDTEAFF | TGTGCCAGCAGCTTAGTTGTGGGAGGGGACACTGAAGCTTTCTTT
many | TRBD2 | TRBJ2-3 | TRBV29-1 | CSVSFSGGAWRTDTQYF | TGCAGCGTCTCCTTTAGCGGGGGGGCTTGGCGCACAGATACGCAGTATTTT
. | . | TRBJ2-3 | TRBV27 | CASSFEGNYGYTDTQYF | TGTGCCAGCAGTTTCGAAGGGAACTATGGCTACACAGATACGCAGTATTTT
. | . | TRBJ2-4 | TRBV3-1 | CASSQGAAWLIQYF | TGTGCCAGCAGCCAAGGGGCCGCCTGGCTCATTCAGTACTTC
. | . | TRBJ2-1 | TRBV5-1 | CASSLSRALRNEQFF | TGCGCCAGCAGCTTGTCCCGGGCCTTAAGGAATGAGCAGTTCTTC
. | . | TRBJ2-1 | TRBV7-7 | CASSVWGADEQFF | TGTGCCAGCAGCGTATGGGGGGCAGATGAGCAGTTCTTC
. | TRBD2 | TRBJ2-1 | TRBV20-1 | CSVRGGASYNEQFF | TGCAGTGTTCGCGGGGGGGCCTCCTACAATGAGCAGTTCTTC
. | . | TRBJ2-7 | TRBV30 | CAWGVDEQYF | TGTGCCTGGGGGGTTGACGAGCAGTACTTC
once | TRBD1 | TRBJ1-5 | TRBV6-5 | CASSTRDRVHQPQHF | TGTGCCAGCAGTACCCGGGACAGGGTACATCAGCCCCAGCATTTT
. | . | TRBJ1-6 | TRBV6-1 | CASSERLAGSPLHF | TGTGCCAGCAGTGAAAGGTTGGCTGGTTCACCCCTCCACTTT
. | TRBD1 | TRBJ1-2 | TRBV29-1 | CSGTGAGYGYTF | TGCAGCGGGACAGGGGCCGGGTATGGCTACACCTTC
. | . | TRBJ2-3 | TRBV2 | CASSVVVPTQYF | TGTGCCAGCAGTGTAGTAGTCCCTACGCAGTATTTT
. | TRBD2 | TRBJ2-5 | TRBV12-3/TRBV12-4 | CASSLHGGGIQTQYF | TGTGCCAGCAGTTTACACGGCGGGGGTATCCAGACCCAGTACTTC
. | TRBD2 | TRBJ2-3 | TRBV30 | CACGSSGWGDTQYF | TGTGCCTGCGGCTCTAGCGGGTGGGGAGATACGCAGTATTTT
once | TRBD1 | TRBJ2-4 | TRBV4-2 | CVSSQEGTDVNIQYF | TGTGTCAGCAGCCAAGAGGGGACAGATGTCAACATTCAGTACTTC
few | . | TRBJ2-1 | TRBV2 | CASSGAQGEVGQFF | TGTGCCAGCAGTGGGGCCCAGGGGGAGGTCGGGCAGTTCTTC
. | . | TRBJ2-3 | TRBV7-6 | CASSLGGSGTGRTDTQYF | TGTGCCAGCAGCTTAGGGGGTAGCGGGACAGGACGCACAGATACGCAGTATTTT
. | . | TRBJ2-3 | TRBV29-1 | CSVEGRDTQYF | TGCAGCGTTGAAGGCCGGGATACGCAGTATTTT
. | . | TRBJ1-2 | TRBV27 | CASRGPGINYGYTF | TGTGCCAGCAGAGGGCCAGGCATTAACTATGGCTACACCTTC
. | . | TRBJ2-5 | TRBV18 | CASSPATNRETQYF | TGTGCCAGCTCCCCTGCAACAAACCGGGAGACCCAGTACTTC
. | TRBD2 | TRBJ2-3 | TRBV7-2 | CASSLNLAGGKISTDTQYF | TGTGCCAGCAGCTTAAACCTAGCGGGAGGGAAGATCTCCACAGATACGCAGTATTTT
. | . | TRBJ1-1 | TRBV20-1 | CSARVDGDTEAFF | TGCAGTGCTAGAGTGGATGGGGACACTGAAGCTTTCTTT
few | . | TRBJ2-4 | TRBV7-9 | CAIEGKDIQYF | TGTGCCATTGAAGGGAAGGACATTCAGTACTTC
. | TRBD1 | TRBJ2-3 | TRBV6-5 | CASSYSRLAGRGRTDTQYF | TGTGCCAGCAGTTACTCGAGGTTGGCCGGCAGGGGGCGAACAGATACGCAGTATTTT
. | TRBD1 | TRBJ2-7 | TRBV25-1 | CASSPQGARPLREQYF | TGTGCCAGCAGTCCCCAGGGGGCTAGACCCCTTCGCGAGCAGTACTTC
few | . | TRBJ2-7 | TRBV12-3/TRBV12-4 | CASSTGFRAYEQYF | TGTGCCAGCAGTACAGGGTTTAGGGCCTACGAGCAGTACTTC
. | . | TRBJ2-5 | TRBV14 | CASSRLQWEAQYF | TGTGCCAGCAGCCGATTACAGTGGGAGGCCCAGTACTTC
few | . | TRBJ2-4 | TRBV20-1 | CSARESPAKNIQYF | TGCAGTGCTCGGGAGTCCCCGGCCAAAAACATTCAGTACTTC
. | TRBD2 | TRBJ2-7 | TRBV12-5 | CASGLGTSGSSSYEQYF | TGTGCTAGTGGTTTGGGGACTAGCGGGAGTAGTTCCTACGAGCAGTACTTC
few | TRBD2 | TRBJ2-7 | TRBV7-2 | CASSRRGLAGDSYEQYF | TGTGCCAGCAGCCGTAGGGGCCTAGCGGGGGACTCCTACGAGCAGTACTTC
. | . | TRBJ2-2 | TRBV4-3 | CASSQGSVAGELFF | TGCGCCAGCAGCCAGGGTAGCGTGGCCGGGGAGCTGTTTTTT
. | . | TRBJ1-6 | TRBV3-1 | CASSPGAEYSPLHF | TGTGCCAGCAGCCCCGGGGCAGAATATTCACCCCTCCACTTT
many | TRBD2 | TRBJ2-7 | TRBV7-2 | CASSFGLASGSSYEQYF | TGTGCCAGCAGCTTCGGCCTCGCTAGCGGGAGCTCCTACGAGCAGTACTTC
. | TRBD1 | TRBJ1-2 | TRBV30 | CAWRAVGQGKGYTF | TGTGCCTGGAGGGCAGTGGGACAGGGGAAGGGCTACACCTTC
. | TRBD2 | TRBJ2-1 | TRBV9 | CASSGASGSSYNEQFF | TGTGCCAGCAGCGGAGCTAGCGGGAGCTCCTACAATGAGCAGTTCTTC
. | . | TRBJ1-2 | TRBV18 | CASSPLPAAANYGYTF | TGTGCCAGCTCACCACTTCCAGCGGCCGCTAACTATGGCTACACCTTC
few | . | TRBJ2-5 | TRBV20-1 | CSARPGQQETQYF | TGCAGTGCTCGACCGGGCCAGCAAGAGACCCAGTACTTC
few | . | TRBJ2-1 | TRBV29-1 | CSVEIGPYNEQFF | TGCAGCGTTGAGATTGGTCCATACAATGAGCAGTTCTTC
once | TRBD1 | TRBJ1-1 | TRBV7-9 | CASSLERGRRTEAFF | TGTGCCAGCAGCTTAGAAAGGGGGCGTCGCACTGAAGCTTTCTTT
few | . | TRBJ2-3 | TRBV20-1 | CSAGPLGLTGTQYF | TGCAGTGCCGGACCCCTGGGATTGACTGGGACGCAGTATTTT
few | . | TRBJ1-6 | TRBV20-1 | CSALPTSASSPLHF | TGCAGTGCCCTCCCAACCTCGGCGAGTTCACCCCTCCACTTT